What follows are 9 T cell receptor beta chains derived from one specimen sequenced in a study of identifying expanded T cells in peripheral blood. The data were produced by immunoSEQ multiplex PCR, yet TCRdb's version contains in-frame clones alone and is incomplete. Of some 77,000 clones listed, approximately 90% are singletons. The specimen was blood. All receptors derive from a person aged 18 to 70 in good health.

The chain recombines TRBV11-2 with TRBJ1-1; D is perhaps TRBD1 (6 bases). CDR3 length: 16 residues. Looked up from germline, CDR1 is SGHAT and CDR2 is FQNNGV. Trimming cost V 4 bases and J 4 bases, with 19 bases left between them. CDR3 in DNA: TGTGCCAGCAGCTCCCCGGGACAAGCCTCAGGCACTGAAGCTTTCTTT. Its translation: CASSSPGQASGTEAFF.

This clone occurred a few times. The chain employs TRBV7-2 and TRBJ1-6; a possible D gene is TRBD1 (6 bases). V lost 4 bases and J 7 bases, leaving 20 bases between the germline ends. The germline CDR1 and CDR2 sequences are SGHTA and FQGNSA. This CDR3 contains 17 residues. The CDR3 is CASSSSPYRVPNSPLHF. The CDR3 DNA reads TGTGCCAGCAGCTCATCACCCTACAGGGTTCCCAATTCACCCCTCCACTTT.

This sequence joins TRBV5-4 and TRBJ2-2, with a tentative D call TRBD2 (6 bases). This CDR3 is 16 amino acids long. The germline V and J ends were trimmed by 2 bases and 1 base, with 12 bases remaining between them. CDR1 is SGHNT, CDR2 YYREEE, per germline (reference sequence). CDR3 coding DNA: TGTGCCAGCAGCTTCCGGCGGGGCGGGAACACCGGGGAGCTGTTTTTT. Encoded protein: CASSFRRGGNTGELFF.

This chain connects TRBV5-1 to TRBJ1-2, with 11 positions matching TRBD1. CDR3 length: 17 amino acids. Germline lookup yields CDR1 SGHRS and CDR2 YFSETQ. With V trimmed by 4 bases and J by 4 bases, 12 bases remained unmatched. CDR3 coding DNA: TGCGCCAGCAGCCCCTGGACAGGGGGCGCTTTTGGCTATGGCTACACCTTC. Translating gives CASSPWTGGAFGYGYTF.

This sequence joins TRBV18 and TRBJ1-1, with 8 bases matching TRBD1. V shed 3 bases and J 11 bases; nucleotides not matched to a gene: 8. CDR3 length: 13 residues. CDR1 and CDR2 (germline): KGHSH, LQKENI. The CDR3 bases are TGTGCCAGCTCACCTCCGACGACAGGGGATGCTTTCTTT. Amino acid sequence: CASSPPTTGDAFF.

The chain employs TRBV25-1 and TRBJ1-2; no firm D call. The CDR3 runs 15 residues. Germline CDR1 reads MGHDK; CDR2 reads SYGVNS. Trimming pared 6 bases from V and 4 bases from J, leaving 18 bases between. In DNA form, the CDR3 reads TGTGCCAGCAGCAAAACCGTCGGCACCTTCTATGGCTACACCTTC. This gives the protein CASSKTVGTFYGYTF.

In DNA, the CDR3 is TGTGCCAGTTTACATCGGGTTTCAGATACGCAGTATTTT. As protein: CASLHRVSDTQYF. This chain connects TRBV19 to TRBJ2-3; D is undetermined. From germline, CDR1 is LNHDA and CDR2 SQIVND (reference sequence). The CDR3 is made up of 13 amino acids. V lost 8 bases, J lost 4 bases, and 13 bases lay in between.

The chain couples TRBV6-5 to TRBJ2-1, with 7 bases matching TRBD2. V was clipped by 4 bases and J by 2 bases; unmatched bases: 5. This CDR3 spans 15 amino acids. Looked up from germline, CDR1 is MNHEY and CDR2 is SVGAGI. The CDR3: CASSWSAGAYNEQFF. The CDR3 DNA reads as TGTGCCAGCAGTTGGAGTGCGGGGGCCTACAATGAGCAGTTCTTC.

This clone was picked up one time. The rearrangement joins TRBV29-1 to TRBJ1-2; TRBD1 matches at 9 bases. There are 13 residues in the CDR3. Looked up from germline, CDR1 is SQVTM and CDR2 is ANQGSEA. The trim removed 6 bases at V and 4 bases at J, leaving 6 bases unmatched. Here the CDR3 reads CSVSGQGGYGYTF. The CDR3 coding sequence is TGCAGCGTATCGGGACAGGGCGGCTATGGCTACACCTTC.